This T cell receptor beta chain was documented in a study of blood T cell repertoires in COVID-19. Whole-study context: There were acute and convalescent COVID-19 samples, and they came from the United States, Italy and Spain. The analysed material was cDNA or gDNA that came from T cells, B-cell-depleted T cells, or PBMCs.

Under the authors' procedure: Nucleated cell number was recorded as an estimate derived from reference gene primer amplification. This table comes from immunoSEQ multiplex PCR, and its TCRdb copy is limited to in-frame clones, with some not included. The D gene and trimming were derived from the DNA, and the V and J assignments and clone size from that table. The profile shows 200,000 to 300,000 clones, about 87% of them singletons. As to this clone: A junction boundary mismatches the germline segment, possibly from a read error.

This CDR3 has 13 residues. CDR1 SQVTM and CDR2 ANQGSEA come from the germline V gene. The sequence came from a human donor in a cohort sampled during active COVID-19. The sequenced sample was peripheral blood. The V call is TRBV29-1, the J call TRBJ1-1; 7 bases line up with TRBD1. Here the CDR3 reads CSVEDRVGTEAFF. CDR3 in DNA: TGCAGCGTAGAAGACAGGGTCGGCACTGAAGCTTTCTTT. The full variable domain, completed using reference TRBV29-1 and TRBJ1-1, is SAVISQKPSRDICQRGTSLTIQCQVDSQVTMMFWYRQQPGQSLTLIATANQGSEATYESGFVIDKFPISRPNLTFSTLTVSNMSPEDSSIYLCSVEDRVGTEAFFGQGTRLTVV.